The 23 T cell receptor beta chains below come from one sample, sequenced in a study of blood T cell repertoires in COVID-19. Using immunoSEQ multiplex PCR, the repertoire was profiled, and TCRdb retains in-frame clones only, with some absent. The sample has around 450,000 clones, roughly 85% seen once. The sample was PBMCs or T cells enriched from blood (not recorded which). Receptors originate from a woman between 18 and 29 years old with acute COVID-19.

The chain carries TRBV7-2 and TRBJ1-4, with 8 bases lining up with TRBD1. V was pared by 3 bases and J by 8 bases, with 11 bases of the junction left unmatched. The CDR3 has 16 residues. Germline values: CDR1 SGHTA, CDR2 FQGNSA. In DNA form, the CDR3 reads TGTGCCAGCAGCTTCCGCCCCGGGACAGGCTTCGAAAAACTGTTTTTT. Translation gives CASSFRPGTGFEKLFF.

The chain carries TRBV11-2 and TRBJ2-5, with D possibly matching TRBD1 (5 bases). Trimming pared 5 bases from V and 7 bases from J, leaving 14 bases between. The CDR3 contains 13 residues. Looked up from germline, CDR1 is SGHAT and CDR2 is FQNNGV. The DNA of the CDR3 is TGTGCCAGCAGCGCTCAGGGTCATGGGACCCAGTACTTC. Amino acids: CASSAQGHGTQYF.

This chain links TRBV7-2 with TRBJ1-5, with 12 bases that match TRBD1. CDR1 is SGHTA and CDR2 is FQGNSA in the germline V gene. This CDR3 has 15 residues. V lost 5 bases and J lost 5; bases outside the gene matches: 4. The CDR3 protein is CASSPGQGAYQPQHF. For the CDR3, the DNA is TGTGCCAGCAGCCCGGGACAGGGGGCTTATCAGCCCCAGCATTTT.

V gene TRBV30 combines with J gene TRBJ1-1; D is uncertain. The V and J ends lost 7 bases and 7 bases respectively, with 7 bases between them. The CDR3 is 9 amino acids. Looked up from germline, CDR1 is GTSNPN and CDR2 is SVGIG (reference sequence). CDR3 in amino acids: CASGIEAFF. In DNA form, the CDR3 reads TGTGCCTCCGGGATTGAAGCTTTCTTT.

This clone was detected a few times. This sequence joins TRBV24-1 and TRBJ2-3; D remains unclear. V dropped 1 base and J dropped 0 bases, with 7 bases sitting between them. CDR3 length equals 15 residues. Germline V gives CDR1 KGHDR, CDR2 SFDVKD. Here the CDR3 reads CATSDFSFSTDTQYF. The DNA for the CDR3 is TGTGCCACCAGTGATTTTAGCTTCAGCACAGATACGCAGTATTTT.

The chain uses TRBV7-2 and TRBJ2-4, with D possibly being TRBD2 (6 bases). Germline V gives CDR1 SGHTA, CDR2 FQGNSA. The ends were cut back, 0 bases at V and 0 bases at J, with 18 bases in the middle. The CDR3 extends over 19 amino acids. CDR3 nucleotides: TGTGCCAGCAGCTTAGCGATGGCATCGAAGGGACTAGCCAAAAACATTCAGTACTTC. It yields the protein CASSLAMASKGLAKNIQYF.

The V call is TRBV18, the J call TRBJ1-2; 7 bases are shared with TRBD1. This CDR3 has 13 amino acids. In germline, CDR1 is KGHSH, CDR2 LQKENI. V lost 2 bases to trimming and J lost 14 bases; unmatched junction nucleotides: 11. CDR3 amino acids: CASSPDEVTGPTF. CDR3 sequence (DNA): TGTGCCAGCTCACCAGACGAGGTGACAGGGCCTACCTTC.

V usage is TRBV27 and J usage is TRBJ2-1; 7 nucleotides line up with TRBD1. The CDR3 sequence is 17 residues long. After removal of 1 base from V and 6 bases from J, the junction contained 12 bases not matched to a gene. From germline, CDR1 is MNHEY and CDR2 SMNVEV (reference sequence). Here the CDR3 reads CASSLWETGTRINEQFF. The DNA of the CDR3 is TGTGCCAGCAGTTTATGGGAGACAGGGACCCGGATCAATGAGCAGTTCTTC.

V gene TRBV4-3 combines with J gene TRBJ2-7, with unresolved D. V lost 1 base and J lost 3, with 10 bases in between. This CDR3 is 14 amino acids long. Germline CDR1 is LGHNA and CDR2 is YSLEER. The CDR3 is CASSQGGYFYEQYF. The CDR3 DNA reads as TGCGCCAGCAGCCAAGGCGGATACTTCTACGAGCAGTACTTC.

In DNA, the CDR3 is TGTGCCAGCAGCTACCTCCCCGAGGACACTGAAGCTTTCTTT. It specifies CASSYLPEDTEAFF. The chain joins TRBV28 to TRBJ1-1, with unresolved D. CDR1 and CDR2 (germline): MDHEN, SYDVKM. Trimming stripped 6 bases from V and 3 bases from J, with 14 bases between. This CDR3 region has 14 residues.

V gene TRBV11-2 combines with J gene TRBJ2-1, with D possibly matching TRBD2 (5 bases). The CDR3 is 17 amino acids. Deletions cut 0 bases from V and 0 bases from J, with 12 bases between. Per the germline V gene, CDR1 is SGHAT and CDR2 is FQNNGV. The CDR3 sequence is CASSLDLAGGSYNEQFF. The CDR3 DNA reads TGTGCCAGCAGCTTAGACTTGGCGGGTGGCTCCTACAATGAGCAGTTCTTC.

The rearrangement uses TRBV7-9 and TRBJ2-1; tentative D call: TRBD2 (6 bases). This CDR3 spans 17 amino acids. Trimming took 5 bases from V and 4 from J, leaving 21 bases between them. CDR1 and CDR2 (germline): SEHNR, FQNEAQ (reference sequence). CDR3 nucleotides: TGTGCCAGCAGCCCAACTCTGGGAGGCCTCAGGTACAATGAGCAGTTCTTC. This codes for CASSPTLGGLRYNEQFF.

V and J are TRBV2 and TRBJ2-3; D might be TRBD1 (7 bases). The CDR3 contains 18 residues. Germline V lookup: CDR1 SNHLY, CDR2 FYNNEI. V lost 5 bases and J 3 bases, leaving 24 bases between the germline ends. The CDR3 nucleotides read TGTGCCAGCAGTAGACAGGGCTCGACCGGGAGAAATACAGATACGCAGTATTTT. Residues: CASSRQGSTGRNTDTQYF.

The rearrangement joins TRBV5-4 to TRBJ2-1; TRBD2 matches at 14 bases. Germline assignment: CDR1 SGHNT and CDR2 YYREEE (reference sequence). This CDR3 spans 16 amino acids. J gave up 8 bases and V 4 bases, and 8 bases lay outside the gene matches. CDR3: CASSAWTSGRRDEQFF. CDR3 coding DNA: TGTGCCAGCAGCGCCTGGACTAGCGGGAGGCGCGATGAGCAGTTCTTC. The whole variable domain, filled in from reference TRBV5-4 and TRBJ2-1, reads ETGVTQSPTHLIKTRGQQVTLRCSSQSGHNTVSWYQQALGQGPQFIFQYYREEENGRGNFPPRFSGLQFPNYSSELNVNALELDDSALYLCASSAWTSGRRDEQFFGPGTRLTVL.

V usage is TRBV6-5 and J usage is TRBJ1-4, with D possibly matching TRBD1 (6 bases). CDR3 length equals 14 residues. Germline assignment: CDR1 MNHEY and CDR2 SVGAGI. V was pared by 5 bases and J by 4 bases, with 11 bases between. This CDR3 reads CASSPRGHNEKLFF. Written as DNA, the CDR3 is TGTGCCAGCAGTCCCAGGGGCCATAATGAAAAACTGTTTTTT.

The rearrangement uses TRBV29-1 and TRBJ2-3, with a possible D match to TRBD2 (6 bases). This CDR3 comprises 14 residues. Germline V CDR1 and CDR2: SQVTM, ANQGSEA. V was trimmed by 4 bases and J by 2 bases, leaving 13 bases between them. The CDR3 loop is CSVAEGTNTDTQYF. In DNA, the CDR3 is TGCAGCGTTGCGGAGGGTACGAACACAGATACGCAGTATTTT.

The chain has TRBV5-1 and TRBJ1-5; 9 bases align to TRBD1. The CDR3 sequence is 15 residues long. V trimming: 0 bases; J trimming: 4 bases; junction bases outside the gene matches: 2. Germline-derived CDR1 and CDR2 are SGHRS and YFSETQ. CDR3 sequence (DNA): TGCGCCAGCAGCTTGGCCGGGACAGGGAATCAGCCCCAGCATTTT. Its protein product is CASSLAGTGNQPQHF. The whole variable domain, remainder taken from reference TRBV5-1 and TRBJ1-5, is KAGVTQTPRYLIKTRGQQVTLSCSPISGHRSVSWYQQTPGQGLQFLFEYFSETQRNKGNFPGRFSGRQFSNSRSEMNVSTLELGDSALYLCASSLAGTGNQPQHFGDGTRLSIL.

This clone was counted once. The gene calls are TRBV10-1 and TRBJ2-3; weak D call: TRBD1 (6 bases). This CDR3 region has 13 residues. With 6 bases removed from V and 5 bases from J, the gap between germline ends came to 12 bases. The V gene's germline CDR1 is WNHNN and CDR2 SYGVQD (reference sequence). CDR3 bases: TGCGCCAGCAGCGGACAGAGAGGAGATACGCAGTATTTT. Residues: CASSGQRGDTQYF.

The CDR3 DNA sequence: TGTGCCAGCAGTTTACCTAGAGATACCGAGCAGTACTTC. Translating it yields CASSLPRDTEQYF. The chain is built from TRBV28 and TRBJ2-7; D not resolved. Trimming removed 2 bases at V and 6 bases at J, with 11 bases between. Per the germline V gene, CDR1 is MDHEN and CDR2 is SYDVKM. CDR3 length: 13 amino acids. Full variable domain (outside the CDR3, taken from reference TRBV28 and TRBJ2-7): DVKVTQSSRYLVKRTGEKVFLECVQDMDHENMFWYRQDPGLGLRLIYFSYDVKMKEKGDIPEGYSVSREKKERFSLILESASTNQTSMYLCASSLPRDTEQYFGPGTRLTVT.

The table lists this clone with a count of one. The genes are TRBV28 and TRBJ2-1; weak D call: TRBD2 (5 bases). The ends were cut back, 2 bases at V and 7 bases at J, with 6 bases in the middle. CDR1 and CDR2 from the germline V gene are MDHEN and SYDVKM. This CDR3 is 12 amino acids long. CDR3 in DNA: TGTGCCAGCAGTTTAGTAGCGAATGAGCAGTTCTTC. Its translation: CASSLVANEQFF.

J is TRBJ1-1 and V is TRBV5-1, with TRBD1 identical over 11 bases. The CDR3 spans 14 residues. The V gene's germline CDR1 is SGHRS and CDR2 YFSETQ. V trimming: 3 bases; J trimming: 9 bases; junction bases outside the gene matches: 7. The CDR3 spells CASSSDRGRGKAFF. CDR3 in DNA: TGCGCCAGCAGCTCGGACAGGGGGCGAGGTAAAGCTTTCTTT.

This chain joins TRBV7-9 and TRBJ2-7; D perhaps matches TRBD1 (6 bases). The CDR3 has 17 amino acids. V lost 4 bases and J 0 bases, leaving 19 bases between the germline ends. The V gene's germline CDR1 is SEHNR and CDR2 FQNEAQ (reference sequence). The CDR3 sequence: CASSYRDISTDSYEQYF. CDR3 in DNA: TGTGCCAGCAGCTACCGGGACATCTCCACGGACTCCTACGAGCAGTACTTC. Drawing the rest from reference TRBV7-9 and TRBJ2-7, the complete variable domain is DTGVSQNPRHKITKRGQNVTFRCDPISEHNRLYWYRQTLGQGPEFLTYFQNEAQLEKSRLLSDRFSAERPKGSFSTLEIQRTEQGDSAMYLCASSYRDISTDSYEQYFGPGTRLTVT.

In DNA form, the CDR3 reads TGTGCCATCAGTGACTCGACTAGCAGCCTGAACACCGGGGAGCTGTTTTTT. Translation gives CAISDSTSSLNTGELFF. This sequence joins TRBV10-3 and TRBJ2-2, with 7 bases that match TRBD2. This CDR3 comprises 17 residues. The V and J ends lost 3 bases and 1 base, in that order; junction bases with no gene match: 8. CDR1 and CDR2 from the germline V gene are ENHRY and SYGVKD.